What follows describes a single T cell receptor (beta chain). Its antigen is still unknown. Base qualities are not recorded, but no much larger clone differs from it by a single base. This entry belongs to a study of T cell responses to AZD1222 COVID-19 vaccine (dated by TCRdb to about 2021). Concerning the study at large: A total of over 230 trial participants underwent TCR sequencing, of whom about 200 had received two doses of AZD1222 and some 25 had received two doses of the MenACWY control vaccine. Trial participants were enrolled by age into subgroups of 18-55, 56-69 and 70-plus years, and roughly 160, 29 and 62 TCR-sequenced participants, respectively, were included in these subgroups. The research as a whole found: Most participants were white British and females outnumbered males, and the authors suggested that clonal diversity may have been underestimated. CD4 TCRs associated with the vaccine covered the entire spike protein, and the dominant responses were in regions 160-218 and 743-854. Spike-specific TCR breadth and depth rose significantly after two AZD1222 doses compared with day 0 and with MenACWY recipients. Nearly half of unique spike-specific TCRs reportedly recognized epitopes outside regions mutated in the B.1.351 and B.1.1.7 variants. Because no day 14 peak-response samples were available, the repertoires could be characterized only after the peak T cell response. The 56-69-year group was small, and its depth increase did not reach significance, likely because of low power. Conclusions about previously exposed vaccinees were limited because only 6 or 7 AZD1222 recipients were SARS-CoV-2 seropositive at baseline.

The CDR3 regions of human TCRbeta chains were analyzed by immunosequencing. The authors processed their data as follows. Repertoire TCRs were matched against a reference library of SARS-CoV-2-specific TCRs generated with the MIRA antigen-specificity platform. Breadth was defined as the fraction of unique TCRs that were SARS-CoV-2-associated. Depth was defined as the fraction of total T cells that were SARS-CoV-2-associated. Using the MIRA data, each spike-specific TCR was assigned both to the spike region to which the TCR was reactive and to a CD4 or CD8 class. Log10-transformed breadth and depth values were compared by one-way ANOVA with Sidak's multiple comparisons tests. Here the immuneACCESS table is served through TCRdb, limited to in-frame sequences with V and J called. Missing clones are a known gap in these copies; in checked studies unresolved V genes cover under half, and the rest lacks a known reason. The V and J calls and the clone size are those of that table, but D and trimming were determined from the DNA. This sample gives 150,000 to 200,000 clones in total; more than 90% of them show up just once. Clones ranked in the top ten supply 3.6% of the sample.

According to the study, the label for this sample's time point signals: about 28 days (+/-7) after the second vaccine dose. Read against the paper, the sample's treatment or condition label means: meningococcal conjugate vaccine given as trial control. The vaccinee samples were drawn from two UK trials, COV001 and COV002, one of which was a single-blind randomized controlled phase 2/3 trial testing AZD1222 (ChAdOx1 nCoV-19) in healthy adults. For TCRbeta chain sequencing, PBMC samples were collected from trial participants at day 0 and at day 28 after the second dose. The germline V gene (reference sequence) supplies CDR1 MNHEY and CDR2 SMNVEV. Clipping removes 5 bases from V and 0 bases from J, with 2 as the unmatched junction base count. The CDR3 contains 14 residues, cysteine and phenylalanine counted. Only the CDR3 part of the read is kept: 42 bases, read in frame from the first base.

This chain is built from TRBV27 and TRBJ1-1, with 8 bases matching TRBD1. This clonotype originated in an adult who received the MenACWY meningococcal vaccine as a control. Material: peripheral blood, obtained 28 days after the second dose of the MenACWY control vaccine. The encoded CDR3 is CASSLGQVNTEAFF. The DNA is as follows: TGTGCCAGCAGTCTGGGACAGGTGAACACTGAAGCTTTCTTT.